What follows is one TCR beta chain and its context. What this receptor recognizes is not known. Base qualities are not at hand, and no much larger clone is one base apart. This entry comes from a study of cytomegalovirus exposure and HLA in healthy donors (dated by TCRdb to 2015 to 2018). Turning to the overall study: According to an earlier analysis of 550 to 700 of the donors, about 179 million T cells yielded 100 million or so unique TCR beta sequences and about 300 Gb of sequence data. An early release covering roughly 600 HLA-typed donors comprised approximately 300 gigabases of sequencing data and tens of millions of unique TCR sequences. Of the roughly 400 genotyped donors, roughly 85% fell in the genetic ancestry cluster associated with self-reported Caucasian donors. The study was designed to test whether signatures of past pathogen exposure could be identified by cataloging public T cell receptors. The T cell repertoires of under 750 subjects were profiled by immunosequencing and related to cytomegalovirus serostatus. A separate validation cohort of 100 to 150 different subjects was used in addition to the approximately 640-subject first cohort. High-throughput TCR immunosequencing, statistical association of individual TCRs with disease status, and machine learning were combined to predict cytomegalovirus infection status. A later analysis re-examined previously published TCR beta repertoires from more than 600 donors and added high-resolution HLA genotyping to investigate patterns of TCR occurrence. The later analysis used no new phenotypic data to find candidate immune exposures, relying instead on TCR beta sequences and their occurrence across donors. An earlier analysis of some 500 of the donors applied high-throughput TCR beta sequencing to assess whether each TCR beta V gene segment acted as functional or pseudogenic. Alongside the repertoire data, information on donor age, sex, ethnicity and CMV serostatus was compiled. Genome-wide SNP genotypes for about three fifths of the roughly 670 donors were used in a later genetic analysis, which treated that subset as a discovery cohort. Every discovery cohort repertoire had been produced on one sequencing platform. Class I and class II HLA loci were covered by the typing at four-digit resolution. Typing coverage varied by locus: 629-630 donors for A, B, C, DRB1 and DQB1; roughly 560 for DQA1; around 570 for DPA1; roughly 470 for DPB1. Because of strong linkage in the cohort, roughly five DR-DQ haplotypes were treated as single units for association and clustering. Among a few hundred genotyped donors of the cohort, an average of approximately 240,000 unique TCR beta nucleotide sequences were sequenced per donor, roughly 20% of them non-productive.

Paper-wide results and their limitations: According to the authors, the approach could potentially be generalized to other disease states and immunological phenotypes. According to a later analysis, parvovirus B19, influenza, CMV and Epstein-Barr virus appeared linked to several top co-occurrence clusters. The presence/absence analyses assumed that sequencing depth was roughly uniform across donors, and that assumption may not be true. Strong co-occurrence of HLA alleles, especially DR and DQ, made assigning TCR associations to individual alleles difficult. An association between a missense DCLRE1C variant and V-gene and J-gene trimming of TCR beta chains was found in a later genetic analysis and replicated in an independent cohort. According to a later analysis, most CMV-associated TCR beta chains appeared to be HLA-restricted, and the HLA associations seemed to be driven largely by CMV exposure. According to a later analysis, TCR association rates differed among HLA loci, with DRB1 alleles showing the most associated TCRs and HLA-C alleles showing the fewest. A further reported finding was that TCR beta sequences accurately predicted the HLA-A and HLA-B alleles for most subjects in the first cohort. Immune exposure information for the cohort was limited to CMV serostatus. The 87-base-pair reads could not distinguish some IMGT-functional V segments, including TRBV6-2 and TRBV6-3, so those segments were excluded. Only TCR beta chains were sequenced in this cohort, and the absence of alpha or paired-chain data limited detectable features. In an earlier analysis of roughly 500 of the donors, most TCR beta V segments appeared in productive rearrangements about 87% or about 30% of the time, broadly matching IMGT annotations. According to a later genetic analysis, donors in an Asian-associated ancestry cluster had fewer N-insertions in productive TCRs than the approximately 700-donor mean. In the study, 150 to 200 TCR beta chains were listed as associated with cytomegalovirus. Because some donors lacked HLA typing at each locus, the association tests relied only on the typed subset. Across donors, most TCR sequences were observed very rarely, whereas some public TCRs were present in many individuals. A cluster of highly shared sequence variants was judged likely to represent a technical artifact of the sequencing pipeline. Because counts were too low, approximately 15 rarely observed V segments, including chromosome 9 orphons, were excluded from the earlier analysis of 587 of the donors. Compared with equally common non-associated chains, HLA-associated TCR beta chains in a later analysis were more clonally expanded and had lower generation probabilities. Three of the identified cytomegalovirus-associated TCR beta chains were confirmed in vitro to be specific for cytomegalovirus antigens. At a false discovery rate of 0.05, a later analysis linked some 17,000 TCR beta sequences to specific HLA alleles. Linkage disequilibrium might explain the correlated functional status among segregating V segments, but an unknown experimental factor could not be excluded. The classifier was reported to diagnose cytomegalovirus status with high specificity and sensitivity in both the original and validation cohorts.

The germline V gene (reference sequence) sets CDR1 to LNHNV and CDR2 to YYDKDF. V lost 6 bases and J lost 5 bases; the stretch between them is 11 bases long. The CDR3 numbers 13 residues from cysteine through phenylalanine. Left in the record is the CDR3 DNA by itself, 39 bases read in frame from the first base. The cohort comprised 710 or so healthy bone marrow donors. At the time of sampling, every cohort member was nominally healthy, though immune exposures that went unrecorded were likely present. The donor was CMV seronegative and was included in the group of a few hundred seronegative cohort members. A peripheral blood sample was provided by each donor, and peripheral blood mononuclear cells were used for TCR beta sequencing. The Qiagen DNeasy Blood Extraction Kit was used to extract genomic DNA from the blood cell samples. Receptor libraries were prepared by the immunoSEQ multiplex PCR assay. The multiplex PCR relied on a mix of 60 forward primers for TCR Vbeta segments and 13 reverse primers for TCR Jbeta segments. The CDR3 region of rearranged TCR beta genes was amplified from genomic DNA with a multiplex PCR assay. The amplified TCR beta libraries were sequenced on the Illumina HiSeq System as 87-base-pair reads. In the authors' own workflow: A later analysis counted tens of millions of unique TCR beta chains across the 550 to 750 repertoires, and around 12 million of these chains were shared by at least two donors. Raw reads were error-corrected and collapsed into unique sequences by a nearest-neighbor algorithm in which closely related sequences were merged to remove PCR and sequencing errors. CDR3 sequences were aligned to IMGT reference sequences to assign V, D and J gene segments. Each retained sequence needed at least a six-nucleotide match to both a V gene segment and a J gene segment. A rearrangement counted as productive if the CDR3 had no stop codons and remained in frame with V and J, and every other rearrangement counted as non-productive. Following IMGT convention, CDR3 was defined as the stretch from the second conserved V-encoded cysteine up to the conserved J-encoded phenylalanine. In an earlier analysis of around 640 of the donors, sequences lacking an unambiguous match to a single V gene segment were excluded. An earlier analysis of 500 to 700 of the donors classified V segments as functional when productive rearrangements were above 56.7% and as segregating when the standard deviation between donors was above 5%. To diagnose cytomegalovirus status from the catalog of TCR beta chain sequences, a statistical classification framework was built. A later analysis assigned V and J genes by comparing TCR nucleotide sequences with IMGT/GENE-DB human TR gene sequences. Using the TCRdist pipeline, a later analysis assigned CDR3 sequences along with most-parsimonious VDJ recombination scenarios. A later analysis defined each TCR beta chain by its CDR3 amino acid sequence plus V-gene family, and excluded reads lacking a unique V-gene family. To address suspected cross-contamination and a sequencing artifact, a later analysis removed around 600 highly shared, low-generation-probability nucleotide sequences. In a later analysis, a clonal expansion index for each public chain was calculated from normalized within-repertoire ranks of inferred template counts. A later analysis computed generation probabilities with a VDJ recombination model fitted to out-of-frame rearrangements, and checked the results against IGoR. In a later analysis, hypergeometric tests were used to score TCR-TCR, TCR-HLA and TCR-CMV co-occurrence, with a repertoire-size bias correction applied to TCR pairs. False discovery rates were estimated in a later analysis by permuting HLA or CMV assignments 20 times. In a later analysis, co-occurring TCRs were grouped using DBSCAN, and TCRdist sequence similarity was added for clustering within HLA-allele-positive subsets. Repertoires with fewer than 30,000 or more than 120,000 public chains were left out of co-occurrence clustering, as were about 5 repertoires with anomalous nucleotide sharing. TCRdb holds this immuneACCESS table with in-frame rearrangements only. Some clones are missing; in checked studies, unresolved V genes explain under half, and the rest has no known cause. Clone size and V and J calls were adopted from that table, with D and trimming inferred from the DNA. In all, the sample holds under 200,000 clones, and about 70% of those were seen once. The leading ten clones occupy 1.8% of the sample.

The TCR comes from a woman in her twenties or thirties in good health and CMV-seronegative. The sample consisted of PBMCs. Recombination connected TRBV15 to TRBJ1-5; confidence is insufficient to name the D gene. Here the CDR3 is given as CATSLDLYQPQHF. The bases read TGTGCCACCAGTCTAGACCTATATCAGCCCCAGCATTTT.